The clone carrying this T cell receptor (beta chain) has ten or more counts. The data were obtained in a study of Graves' ophthalmopathy and Graves' hyperthyroidism. Amplification targeted the TCR beta CDR3 regions, with RNA transcripts as the source material. RT-PCR was first run with HTBI primers, then multiplex PCR in a second round. TCRdb ran MiXCR on the multiplex PCR reads and lists one entry per CDR3 protein. Seen here are 650,000 to 900,000 distinct CDR3 sequences, 40% observed once, and the top ten hold 40% to 45%. Trimming left V 5 bases short and J 0 bases short, with 8 bases between. Germline-derived CDR1 and CDR2 are WSHSY and SAAADI. This CDR3 contains 15 residues.

This chain uses TRBV10-2 with TRBJ2-6; no clear D. The sequencing input was peripheral blood. This TCR derives from an adult man with Graves' ophthalmopathy. The CDR3 DNA follows: TGCGCCAGCAGTTGGACCGGCTCTGGGGCCAACGTCCTGACTTTC. It yields the protein CASSWTGSGANVLTF.